This TCR beta chain was retrieved from a study of T cell responses to AZD1222 COVID-19 vaccine. TCRdb keeps only in-frame clones here, not all; method: immunoSEQ multiplex PCR. This table holds some 110,000 clones, 88% found once. Sequenced here: peripheral blood, sampled on day 0 of AZD1222 vaccination. The source of this sequence is an adult in good health.

The CDR3 region is CASRDRGTDTQYF. Here the CDR3 DNA reads TGTGCCAGCCGGGACAGGGGGACAGATACGCAGTATTTT. The chain recombines TRBV19 with TRBJ2-3, with 11 bases that match TRBD1. The CDR3 totals 13 residues. The junction had 2 bases not matched to a gene; V was cut back by 9 bases and J by 3 bases. Germline V lookup: CDR1 LNHDA, CDR2 SQIVND (reference sequence).